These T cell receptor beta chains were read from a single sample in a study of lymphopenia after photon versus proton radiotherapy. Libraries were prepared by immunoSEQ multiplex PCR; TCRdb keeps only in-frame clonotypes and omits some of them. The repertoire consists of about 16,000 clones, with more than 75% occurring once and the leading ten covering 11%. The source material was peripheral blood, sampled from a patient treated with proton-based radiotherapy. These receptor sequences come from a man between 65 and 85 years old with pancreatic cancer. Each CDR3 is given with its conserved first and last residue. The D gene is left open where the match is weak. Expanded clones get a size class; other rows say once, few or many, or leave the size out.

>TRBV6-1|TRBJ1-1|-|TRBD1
TGTGCCACCAGATTATTACTTGACAGGGCGGCTGAAGCTTTCTTT
CATRLLLDRAAEAFF
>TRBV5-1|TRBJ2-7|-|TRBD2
TGCGCCAGCAGCTTGGGCGGCTTAACTAGCGGGAGTTACGAGCAGTACTTC
CASSLGGLTSGSYEQYF
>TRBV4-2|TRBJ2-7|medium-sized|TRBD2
TGTGCCAGCAGCCAGGCGACTAGCGGGAGGGAGCAGTACTTC
CASSQATSGREQYF
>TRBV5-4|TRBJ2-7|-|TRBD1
TGTGCCAGCAGCATACGACAGGGCACCGAGCAGTACTTC
CASSIRQGTEQYF
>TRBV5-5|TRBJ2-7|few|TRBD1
TGTGCCAGCAGCAATCCGGGACAGGGCTACGAGCAGTACTTC
CASSNPGQGYEQYF
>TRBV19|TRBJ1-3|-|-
TGTGCCAGTAGTACCTGGGACGGGATTTCGTGGGGAAACACCATATATTTT
CASSTWDGISWGNTIYF
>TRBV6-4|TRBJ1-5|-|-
TGTGCCAGCAGTGACTCCTGGGATCAGCCCCAGCATTTT
CASSDSWDQPQHF
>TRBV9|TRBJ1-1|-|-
TGTGCCAGCAGCCCTCGGGACGGAGGCGGGGAAGCTTTCTTT
CASSPRDGGGEAFF
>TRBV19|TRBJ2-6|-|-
TGTGCCAGTAAAGCCGCCACCTCTGGGGCCAACGTCCTGACTTTC
CASKAATSGANVLTF
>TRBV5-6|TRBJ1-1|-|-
TGTGCCAGCAGCCCTATAGCGGGTATCATGAACACTGAAGCTTTCTTT
CASSPIAGIMNTEAFF
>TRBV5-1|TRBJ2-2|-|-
TGCGCCAGCAGCACGAGAGGGTTGGCCGGGGAGCTGTTTTTT
CASSTRGLAGELFF
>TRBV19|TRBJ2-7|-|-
TGTGCCAGTAGTATAGGCAGGGGCACCTACGAGCAGTACTTC
CASSIGRGTYEQYF
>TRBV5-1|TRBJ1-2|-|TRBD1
TGCGCCAGCAGCTTGGAACCACAGGGGCCTGTTGGTGGCTACACCTTC
CASSLEPQGPVGGYTF
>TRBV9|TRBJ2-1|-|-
TGTGCCAGCAGCGTACAATTATGGCCGGGGAAATACAATGAGCAGTTCTTC
CASSVQLWPGKYNEQFF
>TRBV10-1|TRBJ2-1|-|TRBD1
TGCGCCAGCAGTGAGGGGACAGGGGGCAGGGATGAGCAGTTCTTC
CASSEGTGGRDEQFF
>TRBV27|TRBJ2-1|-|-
TGTGCCAGCAGTCCCATTTTGACCGGAACTTCCTACAATGAGCAGTTCTTC
CASSPILTGTSYNEQFF
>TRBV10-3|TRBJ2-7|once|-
TGTGCCACTCGACATCCCCCTGGGTACGAGCAGTACTTC
CATRHPPGYEQYF
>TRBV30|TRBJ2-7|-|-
TGTGCCTGGGGACCTGGTAGCTGGAGTCGGGAGCAGTACTTC
CAWGPGSWSREQYF
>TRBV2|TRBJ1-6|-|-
TGTGCCAGCAGTGAAGAAAGTGGGAATAATTCACCCCTCCACTTT
CASSEESGNNSPLHF
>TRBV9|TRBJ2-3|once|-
TGTGCCAGCAGCTCCTCCGGGCCAAGCACAGATACGCAGTATTTT
CASSSSGPSTDTQYF
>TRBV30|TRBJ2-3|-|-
TGTGCCTGGAGGGCTGCAAGCACAGATACGCAGTATTTT
CAWRAASTDTQYF
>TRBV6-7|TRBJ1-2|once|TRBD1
TGTGCCGGAATTGGGACAGCCGAAAACTATGGCTACACCTTC
CAGIGTAENYGYTF
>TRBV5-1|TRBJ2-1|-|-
TGCGCCAGCAGCGAGGGACGAGGGGTGGGCAATGAGCAGTTCTTC
CASSEGRGVGNEQFF
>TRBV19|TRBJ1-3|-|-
TGTGCCAGTAGCCGAGCAGGAAACTCTGGAAACACCATATATTTT
CASSRAGNSGNTIYF
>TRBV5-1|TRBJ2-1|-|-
TGCGCCAGCAGCTCCTTGAAGGAGAATGAGCAGTTCTTC
CASSSLKENEQFF
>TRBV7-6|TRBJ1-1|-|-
TGTGCCAGCAGCTCCGGAAGGACTGAAGCTTTCTTT
CASSSGRTEAFF
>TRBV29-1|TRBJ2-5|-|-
TGCAGCGTTGTTCCAGGAAGGGACCAAGAGACCCAGTACTTC
CSVVPGRDQETQYF
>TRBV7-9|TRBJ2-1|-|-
TGTGCCAGCAGCACCGGGTTGGGGGGCGTGCCCTACAATGAGCAGTTCTTC
CASSTGLGGVPYNEQFF
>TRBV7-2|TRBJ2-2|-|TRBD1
TGTGCCAGCAGCTTAGAATCGGGACAGGGCAATGGGGAGCTGTTTTTT
CASSLESGQGNGELFF
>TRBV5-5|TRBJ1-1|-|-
TGTGCCAGCAGCTTATCAGGAAGGAACACTGAAGCTTTCTTT
CASSLSGRNTEAFF
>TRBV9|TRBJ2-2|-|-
TGTGCCAGCAGCCCGCGACAGACGAACACCGGGGAGCTGTTTTTT
CASSPRQTNTGELFF
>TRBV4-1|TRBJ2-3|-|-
TGCGCCAGCAAGGGCGCCTCATATTCTGAGGGAAACACGCAGTATTTT
CASKGASYSEGNTQYF
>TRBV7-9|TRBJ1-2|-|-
TGTGCCAGCAGTTCACAGGGTTGGTATGGCTACACCTTC
CASSSQGWYGYTF
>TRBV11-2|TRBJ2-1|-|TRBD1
TGTGCCAGCCGCATAGCCGGGACAGGGGGTGGCAATGAGCAGTTCTTC
CASRIAGTGGGNEQFF
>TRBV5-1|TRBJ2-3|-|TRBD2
TGCGCCAGCAGCCCAGACGGGACTAGCGGGAGCACAGATACGCAGTATTTT
CASSPDGTSGSTDTQYF
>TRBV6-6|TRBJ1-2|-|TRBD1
TGTGCCAGCAGTTACGGGACAGGGAGCCGTGACTATGGCTACACCTTC
CASSYGTGSRDYGYTF
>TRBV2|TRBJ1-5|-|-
TGTGCCAGCAAAGAGGGTGAGGTAACCAATCAGCCCCAGCATTTT
CASKEGEVTNQPQHF
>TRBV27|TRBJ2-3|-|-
TGTGCCAGCAGCGACCCCGGGGGGCTAGCCAGAGCAGATACGCAGTATTTT
CASSDPGGLARADTQYF
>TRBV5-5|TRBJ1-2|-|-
TGTGCCAGCAGCCGGCGGGACACCCCCTATGGCTACACCTTC
CASSRRDTPYGYTF
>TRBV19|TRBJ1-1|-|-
TGTGCCAGTAGTCCGGACACCGACTGGAACACTGAAGCTTTCTTT
CASSPDTDWNTEAFF